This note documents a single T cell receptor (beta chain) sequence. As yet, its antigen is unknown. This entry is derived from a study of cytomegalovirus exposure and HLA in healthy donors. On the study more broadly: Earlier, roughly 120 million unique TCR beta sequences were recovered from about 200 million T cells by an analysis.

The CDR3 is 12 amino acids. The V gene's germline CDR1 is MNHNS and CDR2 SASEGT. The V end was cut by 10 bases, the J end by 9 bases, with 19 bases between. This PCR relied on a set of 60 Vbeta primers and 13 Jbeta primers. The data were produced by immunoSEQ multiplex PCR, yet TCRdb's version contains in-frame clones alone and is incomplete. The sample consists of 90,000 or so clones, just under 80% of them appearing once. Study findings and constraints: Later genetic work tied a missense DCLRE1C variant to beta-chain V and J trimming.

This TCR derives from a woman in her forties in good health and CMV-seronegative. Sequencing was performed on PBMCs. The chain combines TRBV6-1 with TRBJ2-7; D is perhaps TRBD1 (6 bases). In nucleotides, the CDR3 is TGTGCCACCGATTCGACAGGTCTGGCGCAGTACTTC. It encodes CATDSTGLAQYF.